This entry lists 23 T cell receptor beta chains sequenced from one sample in a study of blood T cell repertoires in COVID-19. Assay used: immunoSEQ multiplex PCR; TCRdb lists only in-frame clones, some missing. Of some 220,000 clones in the sample, about 80% were seen once. Specimen: peripheral blood. Receptors were obtained from a woman aged 30 to 39 who had recovered from COVID-19.

The V gene is TRBV14, the J gene TRBJ2-6, with D possibly TRBD1 on 5 matching bases. Trimming left V 0 bases short and J 2 bases short, with 20 bases between. The V gene's germline CDR1 is SGHDN and CDR2 FVKESK. This CDR3 has 20 residues. The CDR3 loop is CASSQDSLARARTGANVLTF. CDR3 nucleotides: TGTGCCAGCAGCCAAGATTCCCTTGCCAGGGCTCGGACTGGGGCCAACGTCCTGACTTTC.

The chain's CDR3 is CASSLGGLGYGYTF. DNA of the CDR3: TGTGCCAGCAGCTTAGGGGGCTTGGGCTATGGCTACACCTTC. This chain links TRBV7-2 with TRBJ1-2; D possibly corresponds to TRBD1 (5 bases). V lost 1 base and J lost 4, with 10 bases in between. Germline V gene sequence: CDR1 SGHTA, CDR2 FQGNSA. This CDR3 has 14 amino acids.

In its sample, this clone was seen once. Other DNA sequences in the sample encode the same CDR3. V usage is TRBV27 and J usage is TRBJ2-7; possibly TRBD1 for D (6 bases). The CDR3 has 13 amino acids. Germline loops: CDR1 MNHEY, CDR2 SMNVEV (reference sequence). V was shortened by 3 bases and J by 3 bases, with 9 bases between the two germline ends. The CDR3 DNA reads as TGTGCCAGCAGTTTGAGGGGGAGCTACGAGCAGTACTTC. This codes for CASSLRGSYEQYF.

The chain couples TRBV5-1 to TRBJ1-2; D is undetermined. Germline V gene data show CDR1 as SGHRS and CDR2 as YFSETQ. The CDR3 contains 15 residues. Trimming took off 0 bases at V and 0 bases at J, with 9 bases between the two ends. The CDR3 DNA sequence: TGCGCCAGCAGCTTGGGCCAGTCAGCTAACTATGGCTACACCTTC. It is translated as CASSLGQSANYGYTF.

The gene calls are TRBV18 and TRBJ2-2, with TRBD2 matching 14 bases. Germline V lookup: CDR1 KGHSH, CDR2 LQKENI. The CDR3 consists of 16 residues. V shed 4 bases and J 4 bases; nucleotides not matched to a gene: 2. This CDR3 is CASSRLAGGPTGELFF. In DNA, the CDR3 is TGTGCCAGCTCACGACTAGCGGGAGGGCCCACCGGGGAGCTGTTTTTT.

This clone turned up a few times. The chain recombines TRBV24-1 with TRBJ1-5; D ambiguous. Germline CDR1 and CDR2: KGHDR and SFDVKD. Trimming took 5 bases from V and 0 from J, leaving 13 bases between them. The CDR3 spans 16 residues. CDR3 region: CATSGGPNYSNQPQHF. The CDR3 DNA reads TGTGCCACCAGTGGAGGGCCGAATTATAGCAATCAGCCCCAGCATTTT.

This rearrangement joins TRBV19 to TRBJ2-1, with TRBD2 matching over 8 bases. This CDR3 is 15 amino acids long. Unmatched junction bases numbered 6, after V lost 2 bases and J lost 6 bases. The germline gives CDR1 LNHDA, CDR2 SQIVND (reference sequence). The CDR3 loop is CASSILGTSGNEQFF. CDR3 sequence (DNA): TGTGCCAGTAGTATACTTGGGACTAGTGGCAATGAGCAGTTCTTC.

The V gene is TRBV28, the J gene TRBJ2-7, with D uncertain. The V and J ends lost 10 bases and 0 bases respectively, with 22 bases between them. The CDR3 totals 16 residues. From germline, CDR1 is MDHEN and CDR2 SYDVKM. The CDR3 DNA reads TGTGCCACCACGTCCAGGCACTCACAGAGCTCCTACGAGCAGTACTTC. Translated, it gives CATTSRHSQSSYEQYF. Full variable domain (remainder filled in from reference TRBV28 and TRBJ2-7): DVKVTQSSRYLVKRTGEKVFLECVQDMDHENMFWYRQDPGLGLRLIYFSYDVKMKEKGDIPEGYSVSREKKERFSLILESASTNQTSMYLCATTSRHSQSSYEQYFGPGTRLTVT.

Written as DNA, the CDR3 is TGTGCCAGCTCACGGACAGCGAACACTGAAGCTTTCTTT. Protein sequence: CASSRTANTEAFF. The gene calls are TRBV18 and TRBJ1-1; D is perhaps TRBD1 (6 bases). Trimming took off 4 bases at V and 1 base at J, with 7 bases between the two ends. There are 13 residues in the CDR3. Germline CDR1 reads KGHSH; CDR2 reads LQKENI.

The rearrangement links TRBV19 to TRBJ2-3, with 8 bases matching TRBD2. From germline, CDR1 is LNHDA and CDR2 SQIVND (reference sequence). CDR3 length: 17 residues. Trimming took 1 base from V and 8 from J; bases not matched to a gene: 14. In DNA form, the CDR3 reads TGTGCCAGTAGTATAGCCCGAAAGAGCGGGAGTTATGGTACGCAGTATTTT. This translates into CASSIARKSGSYGTQYF.

This chain links TRBV7-3 with TRBJ2-1; 8 bases match TRBD1. The V segment lost 2 bases and the J segment 1 base; nucleotides outside the gene matches: 1. Per germline, CDR1 SGHTA and CDR2 FQGTGA. The CDR3 is 15 amino acids. The DNA for the CDR3 is TGTGCCAGCAGCTTAGACAGGGGATCCTACAATGAGCAGTTCTTC. It is translated as CASSLDRGSYNEQFF. Filled out from reference TRBV7-3 and TRBJ2-1, the complete variable domain reads GAGVSQTPSNKVTEKGKYVELRCDPISGHTALYWYRQSLGQGPEFLIYFQGTGAADDSGLPNDRFFAVRPEGSVSTLKIQRTERGDSAVYLCASSLDRGSYNEQFFGPGTRLTVL.

V gene TRBV9 combines with J gene TRBJ1-6; 9 positions match TRBD1. The J segment lost 10 bases and the V segment lost 2 bases, leaving 4 bases of the junction unmatched. CDR1 and CDR2 from the germline V gene are SGDLS and YYNGEE. The CDR3 runs to 14 residues. CDR3 nucleotide sequence: TGTGCCAGCAGCGTGGGACAGGGAGGATCACCCCTCCACTTT. It translates to CASSVGQGGSPLHF.

Points on this clone: Other nucleotide sequences in the sample specify the same CDR3. The chain combines TRBV5-4 with TRBJ1-1; 7 bases line up with TRBD1. CDR3 length: 14 residues. V lost 0 bases and J lost 1; bases outside the gene matches: 0. CDR1 SGHNT and CDR2 YYREEE come from the germline V gene (reference sequence). The CDR3 loop is CASSLDRGNTEAFF. CDR3 sequence (DNA): TGTGCCAGCAGCTTGGACAGGGGGAACACTGAAGCTTTCTTT.

The rearrangement joins TRBV4-2 to TRBJ2-1; TRBD2 might be the D (7 bases). V lost 6 bases and J lost 7, with 25 bases in between. Germline CDR1 is LGHNA and CDR2 is YNFKEQ. The CDR3 spans 17 residues. The CDR3 region is CASSLAGAEILENEQFF. CDR3 DNA: TGTGCCAGCAGTCTCGCGGGGGCGGAGATTTTGGAGAATGAGCAGTTCTTC.

The count of this clone is one. The genes are TRBV27 and TRBJ2-7, with 9 bases lining up with TRBD1. CDR1 and CDR2 (germline): MNHEY, SMNVEV (reference sequence). The J segment lost 0 bases and the V segment lost 5 bases, leaving 8 bases of the junction unmatched. The CDR3 has 16 residues. As DNA, the CDR3 is TGTGCCAGCAGTCCCGGGACAGGGAGAAGCTCCTACGAGCAGTACTTC. Residues: CASSPGTGRSSYEQYF.

There are a few counts of this clone. The chain is built from TRBV5-1 and TRBJ2-7; the match to TRBD2 covers 10 bases. The CDR3 runs to 15 residues. CDR1 and CDR2 from the germline V gene are SGHRS and YFSETQ. The V segment lost 4 bases and the J segment 2 bases; nucleotides outside the gene matches: 6. The CDR3 protein is CASSVSGTSAYEQYF. The CDR3 nucleotides read TGCGCCAGCAGCGTCTCCGGGACTAGCGCCTACGAGCAGTACTTC.

The chain links TRBV3-1 (or the pseudogene TRBV3-2) to TRBJ1-2, with 7 positions matching TRBD1. V dropped 3 bases and J dropped 0; count of bases not matched to a gene: 7. Germline assignment: CDR1 LGHDT and CDR2 YNNKEL (reference sequence). CDR3 length equals 16 residues. As DNA, the CDR3 is TGTGCCAGCAGCCAGGCCGGGACAGCAGCTAACTATGGCTACACCTTC. It translates to CASSQAGTAANYGYTF.

This chain connects TRBV19 to TRBJ2-3; 7 bases align to TRBD1. The CDR3 covers 14 residues. The germline CDR1 and CDR2 sequences are LNHDA and SQIVND (reference sequence). The V gene end was trimmed by 4 bases and the J gene end by 7 bases; junction bases not matched to a gene: 8. CDR3 DNA sequence: TGTGCCAGTAGTAGGGGACAGTCAGTGAATACGCAGTATTTT. Translation: CASSRGQSVNTQYF.

This chain uses TRBV9 with TRBJ2-7; D is perhaps TRBD2 (5 bases). The CDR3 covers 12 residues. Trimming removed 3 bases at V and 6 bases at J, with 10 bases between. Germline CDR1 reads SGDLS; CDR2 reads YYNGEE. This chain's CDR3 is CASSAVRGEQYF. Here the CDR3 DNA reads TGTGCCAGCAGCGCCGTTCGGGGCGAGCAGTACTTC.

The V gene is TRBV4-1, the J gene TRBJ2-6; 9 bases fit TRBD2. The CDR3 extends over 18 amino acids. Germline lookup yields CDR1 MGHRA and CDR2 YSYEKL. V trimming: 4 bases; J trimming: 2 bases; junction bases outside the gene matches: 9. The CDR3 reads CASSLELAGIAGANVLTF. For the CDR3, the DNA is TGCGCCAGCAGCCTGGAGCTAGCGGGGATTGCTGGGGCCAACGTCCTGACTTTC.

This clone is categorized as medium-sized (0.01 to 0.1%). The chain couples TRBV3-1 (or the pseudogene TRBV3-2) to TRBJ1-6, with TRBD1 matching over 7 bases. The J segment lost 0 bases and the V segment lost 2 bases, leaving 10 bases of the junction unmatched. Germline CDR1 and CDR2: LGHDT and YNNKEL (reference sequence). The CDR3 is 19 amino acids. This CDR3 is CASSQQGGLGASYNSPLHF. CDR3 coding DNA: TGTGCCAGCAGCCAACAAGGGGGCCTGGGGGCCTCCTATAATTCACCCCTCCACTTT.

This clone was observed once. The gene calls are TRBV7-9 and TRBJ2-7; D unresolved. The CDR3 has 12 amino acids. CDR1 and CDR2 (germline): SEHNR, FQNEAQ (reference sequence). V dropped 7 bases and J dropped 2 bases, with 9 bases sitting between them. In DNA form, the CDR3 reads TGTGCCAGCACGGCGATAGCCTACGAGCAGTACTTC. This sequence encodes CASTAIAYEQYF.

Comments on this clone: Different DNA sequences within this sample yield the same CDR3. The chain employs TRBV27 and TRBJ1-1, with a weak D call TRBD1 (6 bases). This CDR3 has 13 residues. V lost 3 bases and J lost 5, with 10 bases in between. The germline V gene encodes CDR1 MNHEY and CDR2 SMNVEV (reference sequence). Written as DNA, the CDR3 is TGTGCCAGCAGTTTCGGACAGTATACTGAAGCTTTCTTT. It translates to CASSFGQYTEAFF.